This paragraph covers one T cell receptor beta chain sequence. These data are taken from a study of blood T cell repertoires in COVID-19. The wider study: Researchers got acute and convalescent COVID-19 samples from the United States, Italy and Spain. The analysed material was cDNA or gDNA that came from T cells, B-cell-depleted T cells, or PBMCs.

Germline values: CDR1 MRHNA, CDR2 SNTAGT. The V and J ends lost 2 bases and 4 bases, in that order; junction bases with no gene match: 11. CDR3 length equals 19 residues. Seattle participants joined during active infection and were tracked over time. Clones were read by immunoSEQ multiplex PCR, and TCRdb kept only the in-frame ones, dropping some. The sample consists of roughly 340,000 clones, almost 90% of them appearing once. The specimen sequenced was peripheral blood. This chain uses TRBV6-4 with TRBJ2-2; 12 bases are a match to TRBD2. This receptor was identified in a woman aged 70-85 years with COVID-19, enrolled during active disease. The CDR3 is CASSDPRLAGAGFTGELFF. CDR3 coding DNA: TGTGCCAGCAGTGACCCGCGACTAGCGGGGGCCGGGTTCACCGGGGAGCTGTTTTTT.